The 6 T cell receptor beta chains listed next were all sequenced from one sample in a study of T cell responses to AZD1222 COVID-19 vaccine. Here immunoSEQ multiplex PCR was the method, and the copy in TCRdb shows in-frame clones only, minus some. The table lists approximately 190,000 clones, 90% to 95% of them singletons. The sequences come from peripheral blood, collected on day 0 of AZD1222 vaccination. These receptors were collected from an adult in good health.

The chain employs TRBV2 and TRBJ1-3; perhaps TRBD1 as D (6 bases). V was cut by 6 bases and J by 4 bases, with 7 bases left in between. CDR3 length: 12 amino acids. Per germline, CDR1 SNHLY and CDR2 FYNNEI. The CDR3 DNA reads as TGTGCCAGCAGGGACAGAGGAAACACCATATATTTT. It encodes CASRDRGNTIYF.

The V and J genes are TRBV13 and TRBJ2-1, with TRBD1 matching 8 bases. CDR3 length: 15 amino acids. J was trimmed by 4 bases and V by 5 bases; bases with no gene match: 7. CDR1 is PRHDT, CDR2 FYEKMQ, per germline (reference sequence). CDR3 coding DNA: TGTGCCAGCAGCAACGAGGGACAGGTTTACAATGAGCAGTTCTTC. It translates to CASSNEGQVYNEQFF.

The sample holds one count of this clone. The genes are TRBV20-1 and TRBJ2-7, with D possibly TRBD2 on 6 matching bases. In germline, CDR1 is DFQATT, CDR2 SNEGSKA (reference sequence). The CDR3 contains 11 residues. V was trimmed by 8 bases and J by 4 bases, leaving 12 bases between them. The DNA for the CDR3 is TGCAGTCCTGGGGGGATATACGAGCAGTACTTC. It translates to CSPGGIYEQYF.

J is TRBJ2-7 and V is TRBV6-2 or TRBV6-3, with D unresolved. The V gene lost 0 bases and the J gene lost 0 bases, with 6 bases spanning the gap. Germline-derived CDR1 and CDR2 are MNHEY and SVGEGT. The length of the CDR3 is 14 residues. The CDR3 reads CASSYSDVSYEQYF. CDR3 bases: TGTGCCAGCAGTTACTCGGACGTCTCCTACGAGCAGTACTTC.

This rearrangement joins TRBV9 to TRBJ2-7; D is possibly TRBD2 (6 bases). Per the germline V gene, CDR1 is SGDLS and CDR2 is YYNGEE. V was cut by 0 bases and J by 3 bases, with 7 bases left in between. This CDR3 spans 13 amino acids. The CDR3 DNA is TGTGCCAGCAGCGTAGTGGGGGGCTACGAGCAGTACTTC. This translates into CASSVVGGYEQYF.

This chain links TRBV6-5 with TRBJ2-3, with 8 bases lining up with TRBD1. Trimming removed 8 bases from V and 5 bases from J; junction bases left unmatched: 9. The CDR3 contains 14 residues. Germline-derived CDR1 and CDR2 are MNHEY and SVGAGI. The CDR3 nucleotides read TGTGCCAGCTCCCGGCAGGGGGCATTAGATACGCAGTATTTT. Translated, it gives CASSRQGALDTQYF.